Below, 20 T cell receptor beta chains from the same sample are listed, as sequenced in a study of blood T cell repertoires in COVID-19. The method was immunoSEQ multiplex PCR; TCRdb's version includes in-frame clones alone and lacks a portion of them. The sample lists roughly 220,000 clones, about nine tenths seen once, with approximately 6% in the top ten. The specimen was peripheral blood. These receptors came from a man older than 75 with acute or convalescent COVID-19.

The chain carries TRBV18 and TRBJ1-3; 8 nucleotides agree with TRBD1. In germline, CDR1 is KGHSH, CDR2 LQKENI. J lost 2 bases, V lost 2 bases, and 11 bases had no gene match. The CDR3 has 18 amino acids. The DNA of the CDR3 is TGTGCCAGCTCACCAGTGGCTGCGCAGGGGGCGGCTGGAAACACCATATATTTT. Translated: CASSPVAAQGAAGNTIYF. Drawing the rest from reference TRBV18 and TRBJ1-3, the complete variable domain is NAGVMQNPRHLVRRRGQEARLRCSPMKGHSHVYWYRQLPEEGLKFMVYLQKENIIDESGMPKERFSAEFPKEGPSILRIQQVVRGDSAAYFCASSPVAAQGAAGNTIYFGEGSWLTVV.

The chain has TRBV6-5 and TRBJ2-5, with TRBD2 as a possible D gene (5 bases). The CDR3 is 13 amino acids. V was clipped by 8 bases and J by 3 bases, with 13 bases between them. Germline loops: CDR1 MNHEY, CDR2 SVGAGI. CDR3 sequence: CASALGVEETQYF. In DNA, the CDR3 is TGTGCCAGCGCCTTGGGAGTAGAAGAGACCCAGTACTTC.

V gene TRBV4-3 combines with J gene TRBJ2-3, with 12 bases identical to TRBD2. The CDR3 spans 16 residues. Trimming cost V 4 bases and J 0 bases; bases outside gene matches: 2. CDR1 is LGHNA and CDR2 is YSLEER in the germline V gene. The CDR3 nucleotides read TGCGCCAGCAGCCTAGGACTAGCGGGAAGCACAGATACGCAGTATTTT. It codes for CASSLGLAGSTDTQYF.

This chain uses TRBV24-1 with TRBJ2-3; TRBD2 agrees at 14 bases. Germline V gives CDR1 KGHDR, CDR2 SFDVKD. V shed 2 bases and J 5 bases; nucleotides not matched to a gene: 2. The CDR3 runs to 16 residues. CDR3 in amino acids: CATSDSTSGRGDTQYF. Written as DNA, the CDR3 is TGTGCCACCAGTGATTCGACTAGCGGGAGGGGAGATACGCAGTATTTT.

The chain recombines TRBV6-6 with TRBJ2-7; D may be TRBD2 (6 bases). Germline CDR1 reads MNHNY; CDR2 reads SVGAGI (reference sequence). This CDR3 region has 12 residues. Trimming took off 6 bases at V and 8 bases at J, with 14 bases between the two ends. CDR3 nucleotide sequence: TGTGCCAGCAGCCCCCGCCGGGAGAAGCAGTACGTC. It translates to CASSPRREKQYV.

The chain links TRBV10-3 to TRBJ2-3, with D unresolved. Germline-derived CDR1 and CDR2 are ENHRY and SYGVKD. The CDR3 has 14 amino acids. With 2 bases removed from V and 2 bases from J, the gap between germline ends came to 8 bases. The CDR3: CAISEGHPTDTQYF. As DNA, the CDR3 is TGTGCCATCAGTGAGGGCCACCCCACAGATACGCAGTATTTT.

The rearrangement uses TRBV18 and TRBJ1-3, with D possibly being TRBD1 (6 bases). The CDR3 is 15 amino acids. Germline assignment: CDR1 KGHSH and CDR2 LQKENI. V lost 3 bases and J lost 0, with 9 bases in between. CDR3 amino acids: CASSPDRSSGNTIYF. CDR3 nucleotides: TGTGCCAGCTCACCCGACAGGAGCTCTGGAAACACCATATATTTT. Looking up the rest from reference TRBV18 and TRBJ1-3 gives the full variable domain: NAGVMQNPRHLVRRRGQEARLRCSPMKGHSHVYWYRQLPEEGLKFMVYLQKENIIDESGMPKERFSAEFPKEGPSILRIQQVVRGDSAAYFCASSPDRSSGNTIYFGEGSWLTVV.

The chain is built from TRBV18 and TRBJ2-2; 7 bases align to TRBD1. V dropped 0 bases and J dropped 1; count of bases not matched to a gene: 5. The CDR3 is made up of 17 amino acids. The germline V gene has CDR1 KGHSH and CDR2 LQKENI. CDR3 protein: CASSPPTGQRNTGELFF. Written as DNA, the CDR3 is TGTGCCAGCTCACCACCGACGGGACAGAGGAACACCGGGGAGCTGTTTTTT.

The genes are TRBV12-3 or TRBV12-4 and TRBJ2-1, with a possible D match to TRBD2 (5 bases). The CDR3 totals 12 residues. Trimming removed 2 bases at V and 8 bases at J, with 7 bases between. The CDR3 protein is CASSLMRDEQFF. The CDR3 region has the DNA TGTGCCAGCAGTTTAATGCGGGATGAGCAGTTCTTC.

CDR3 nucleotides: TGCAGCGTCCGGACAGGGGCTGAAGCTTTCTTT. Translating gives CSVRTGAEAFF. This chain joins TRBV29-1 and TRBJ1-1, with 9 nucleotides matching TRBD1. The CDR3 loop spans 11 amino acids. In germline, CDR1 is SQVTM, CDR2 ANQGSEA. V trimming: 6 bases; J trimming: 6 bases; junction bases outside the gene matches: 2.

The chain has TRBV6-6 and TRBJ2-5; TRBD1 aligns across 9 bases. V was pared by 6 bases and J by 5 bases, with 10 bases of the junction left unmatched. Germline lookup yields CDR1 MNHNY and CDR2 SVGAGI (reference sequence). The CDR3 runs to 15 residues. CDR3 sequence (DNA): TGTGCCAGCAGCCGAGGGACAGGGATCACGGAGACCCAGTACTTC. Translation: CASSRGTGITETQYF.

The CDR3 DNA is TGTGCCAGTAGTATAGGAGGGACTAGCGGGACTAAGGCCCTTAGCTCCTACAATGAGCAGTTCTTC. Translation gives CASSIGGTSGTKALSSYNEQFF. The V call is TRBV19, the J call TRBJ2-1; TRBD2 aligns across 13 bases. V dropped 1 base and J dropped 0; count of bases not matched to a gene: 15. Looked up from germline, CDR1 is LNHDA and CDR2 is SQIVND (reference sequence). The CDR3 runs 22 residues.

The rearrangement uses TRBV7-9 and TRBJ1-1; D gene ambiguous. This CDR3 comprises 15 residues. Germline V gene lookup returns CDR1 SEHNR and CDR2 FQNEAQ (reference sequence). Trimming pared 3 bases from V and 1 base from J, leaving 12 bases between. CDR3 amino acids: CASSFGGRGNTEAFF. Written as DNA, the CDR3 is TGTGCCAGCAGCTTTGGCGGAAGAGGGAACACTGAAGCTTTCTTT.

The chain links TRBV28 to TRBJ2-4; D is possibly TRBD2 (7 bases). Trimming stripped 2 bases from V and 1 base from J, with 12 bases between. The CDR3 length is 16 residues. Germline CDR1 MDHEN, CDR2 SYDVKM. CDR3 sequence (DNA): TGTGCCAGCAGTTTAGCGGGGGCTGGGGCCAAAAACATTCAGTACTTC. Translating gives CASSLAGAGAKNIQYF.

The chain carries TRBV18 and TRBJ1-5; D is possibly TRBD1 (6 bases). Germline V gives CDR1 KGHSH, CDR2 LQKENI. This CDR3 has 15 residues. The V gene lost 6 bases and the J gene lost 1 base, with 13 bases spanning the gap. The DNA of the CDR3 is TGTGCCAGCTCGCCGGGACAACAAAGCAATCAGCCCCAGCATTTT. This encodes CASSPGQQSNQPQHF.

The chain recombines TRBV18 with TRBJ1-5; the D gene is possibly TRBD1 (6 bases). Germline V gene sequence: CDR1 KGHSH, CDR2 LQKENI. The CDR3 spans 13 residues. The ends were cut back, 4 bases at V and 11 bases at J, with 15 bases in the middle. Here the CDR3 reads CASSRTEEGAQHF. The CDR3 DNA reads TGTGCCAGCTCACGGACCGAAGAGGGGGCCCAGCATTTT.

The DNA for the CDR3 is TGCGCCAGCAGCCAGGGACAGGGGGCGCGCGGTGAAAAACTGTTTTTT. Its translation is CASSQGQGARGEKLFF. The chain has TRBV4-1 and TRBJ1-4; 12 nucleotides agree with TRBD1. CDR3 size: 16 residues. Trimming removed 3 bases from V and 7 bases from J; junction bases left unmatched: 6. Germline-derived CDR1 and CDR2 are MGHRA and YSYEKL.

The gene calls are TRBV18 and TRBJ2-1; D uncertain. CDR3 length equals 12 residues. V lost 3 bases, J lost 10 bases, and 10 bases lay in between. Germline assignment: CDR1 KGHSH and CDR2 LQKENI. CDR3 in DNA: TGTGCCAGCTCACCTCGTGGAGACGAGCAGTTCTTC. It encodes CASSPRGDEQFF.

V is TRBV6-1 and J is TRBJ1-1; possible D gene TRBD1, 5 bases. CDR1 is MNHNS and CDR2 is SASEGT in the germline V gene. CDR3 length equals 16 residues. V dropped 4 bases and J dropped 0 bases, with 15 bases sitting between them. CDR3 DNA: TGTGCCAGCAGTGCTGAAGACAGACTGATGAACACTGAAGCTTTCTTT. This encodes CASSAEDRLMNTEAFF.

The chain combines TRBV6-5 with TRBJ2-7; D possibly corresponds to TRBD1 (5 bases). V was clipped by 5 bases and J by 2 bases, with 13 bases between them. Per germline, CDR1 MNHEY and CDR2 SVGAGI. There are 14 residues in the CDR3. CDR3 nucleotides: TGTGCCAGCAGTCCCCACGCGGACACCTACGAGCAGTACGTC. Amino acid sequence: CASSPHADTYEQYV.